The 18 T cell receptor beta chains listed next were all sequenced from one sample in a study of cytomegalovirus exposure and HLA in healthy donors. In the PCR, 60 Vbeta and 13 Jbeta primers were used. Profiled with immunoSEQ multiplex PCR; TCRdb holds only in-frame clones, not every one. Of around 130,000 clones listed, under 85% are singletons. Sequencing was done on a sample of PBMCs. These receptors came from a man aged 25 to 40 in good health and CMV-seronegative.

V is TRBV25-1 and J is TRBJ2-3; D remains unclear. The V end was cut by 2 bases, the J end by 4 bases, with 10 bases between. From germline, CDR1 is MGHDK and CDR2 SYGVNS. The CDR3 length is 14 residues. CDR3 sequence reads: CASSEGVLPDTQYF. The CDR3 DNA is TGTGCCAGCAGTGAAGGAGTTCTGCCAGATACGCAGTATTTT.

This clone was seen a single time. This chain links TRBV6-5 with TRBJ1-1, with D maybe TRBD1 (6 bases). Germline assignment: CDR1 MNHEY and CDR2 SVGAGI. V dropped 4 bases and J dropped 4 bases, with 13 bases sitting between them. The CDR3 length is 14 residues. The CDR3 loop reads CASSSRGWVTEAFF. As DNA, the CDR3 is TGTGCCAGCAGTTCGAGGGGGTGGGTCACTGAAGCTTTCTTT.

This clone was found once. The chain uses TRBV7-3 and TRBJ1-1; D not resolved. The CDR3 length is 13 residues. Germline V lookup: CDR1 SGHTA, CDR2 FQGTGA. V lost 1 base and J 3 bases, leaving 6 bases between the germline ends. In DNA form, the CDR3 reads TGTGCCAGCAGCTTAATGGCGGACACTGAAGCTTTCTTT. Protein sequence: CASSLMADTEAFF. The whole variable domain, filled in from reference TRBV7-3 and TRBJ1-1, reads GAGVSQTPSNKVTEKGKYVELRCDPISGHTALYWYRQSLGQGPEFLIYFQGTGAADDSGLPNDRFFAVRPEGSVSTLKIQRTERGDSAVYLCASSLMADTEAFFGQGTRLTVV.

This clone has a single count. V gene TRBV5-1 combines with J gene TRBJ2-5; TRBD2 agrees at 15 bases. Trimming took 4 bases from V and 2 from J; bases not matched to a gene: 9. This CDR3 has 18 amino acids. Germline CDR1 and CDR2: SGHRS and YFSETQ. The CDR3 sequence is CASSPGLAGGLWQETQYF. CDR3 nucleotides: TGCGCCAGCAGCCCAGGACTAGCGGGGGGGCTGTGGCAAGAGACCCAGTACTTC. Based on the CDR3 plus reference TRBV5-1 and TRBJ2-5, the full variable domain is KAGVTQTPRYLIKTRGQQVTLSCSPISGHRSVSWYQQTPGQGLQFLFEYFSETQRNKGNFPGRFSGRQFSNSRSEMNVSTLELGDSALYLCASSPGLAGGLWQETQYFGPGTRLLVL.

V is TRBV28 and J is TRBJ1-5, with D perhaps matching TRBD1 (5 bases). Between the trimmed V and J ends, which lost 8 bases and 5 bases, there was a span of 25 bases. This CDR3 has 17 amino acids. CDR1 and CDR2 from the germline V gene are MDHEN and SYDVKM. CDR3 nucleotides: TGTGCCAGCCTATACTACACACACACAGGTATCCATCAGCCCCAGCATTTT. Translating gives CASLYYTHTGIHQPQHF.

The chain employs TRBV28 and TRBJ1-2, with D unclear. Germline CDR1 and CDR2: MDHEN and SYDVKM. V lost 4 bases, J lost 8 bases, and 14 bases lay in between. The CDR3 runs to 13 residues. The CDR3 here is CASSYGLSRGYTF. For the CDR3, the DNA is TGTGCCAGCAGTTATGGGCTCAGCCGAGGCTACACCTTC.

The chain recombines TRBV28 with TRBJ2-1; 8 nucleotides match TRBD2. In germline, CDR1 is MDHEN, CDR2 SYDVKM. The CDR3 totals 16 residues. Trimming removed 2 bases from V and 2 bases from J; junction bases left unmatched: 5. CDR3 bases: TGTGCCAGCAGTTTAAGAACTAGCGGAACCTACAATGAGCAGTTCTTC. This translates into CASSLRTSGTYNEQFF.

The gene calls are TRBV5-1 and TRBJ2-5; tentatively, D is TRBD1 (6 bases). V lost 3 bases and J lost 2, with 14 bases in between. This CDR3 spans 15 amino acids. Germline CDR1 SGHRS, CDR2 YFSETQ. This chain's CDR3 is CASSWTGTSQETQYF. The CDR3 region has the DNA TGCGCCAGCAGCTGGACCGGGACATCGCAAGAGACCCAGTACTTC.

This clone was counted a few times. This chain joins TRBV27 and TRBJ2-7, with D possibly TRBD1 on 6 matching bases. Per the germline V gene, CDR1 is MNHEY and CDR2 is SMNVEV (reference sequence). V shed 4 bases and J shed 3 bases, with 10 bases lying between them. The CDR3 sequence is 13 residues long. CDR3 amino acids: CASSYRDLYEQYF. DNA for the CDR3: TGTGCCAGCAGTTACAGGGACCTCTACGAGCAGTACTTC.

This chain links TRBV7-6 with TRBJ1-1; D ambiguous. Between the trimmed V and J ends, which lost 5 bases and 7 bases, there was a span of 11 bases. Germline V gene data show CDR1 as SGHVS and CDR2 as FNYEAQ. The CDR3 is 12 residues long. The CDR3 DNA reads TGTGCCAGCAGCCCTAGCGCAGTTGAAGCTTTCTTT. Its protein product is CASSPSAVEAFF.

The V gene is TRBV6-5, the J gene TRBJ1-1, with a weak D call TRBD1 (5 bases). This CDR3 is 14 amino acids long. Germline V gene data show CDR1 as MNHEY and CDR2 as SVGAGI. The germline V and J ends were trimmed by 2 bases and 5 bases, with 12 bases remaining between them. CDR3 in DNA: TGTGCCAGCAGTTACGGGCAGGGTGGAACTGAAGCTTTCTTT. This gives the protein CASSYGQGGTEAFF.

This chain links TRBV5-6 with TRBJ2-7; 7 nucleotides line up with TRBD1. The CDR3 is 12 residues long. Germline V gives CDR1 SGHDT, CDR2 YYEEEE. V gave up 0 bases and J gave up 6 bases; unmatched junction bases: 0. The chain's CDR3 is CASSLAGGEQYF. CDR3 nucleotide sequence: TGTGCCAGCAGCTTGGCAGGGGGCGAGCAGTACTTC.

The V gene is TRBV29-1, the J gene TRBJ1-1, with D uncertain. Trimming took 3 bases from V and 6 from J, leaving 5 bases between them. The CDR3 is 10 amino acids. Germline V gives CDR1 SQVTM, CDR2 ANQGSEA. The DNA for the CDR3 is TGCAGCGTTGAGCGGTCTGAAGCTTTCTTT. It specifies CSVERSEAFF.

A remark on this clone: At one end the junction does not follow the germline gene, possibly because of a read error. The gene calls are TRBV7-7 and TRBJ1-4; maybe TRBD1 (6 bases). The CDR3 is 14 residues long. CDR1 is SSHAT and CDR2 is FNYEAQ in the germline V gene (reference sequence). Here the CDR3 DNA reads TGTGCTAGCAGCTCCGGACAGATAAATGAAAAACTGTTTTTT. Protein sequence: CASSSGQINEKLFF.

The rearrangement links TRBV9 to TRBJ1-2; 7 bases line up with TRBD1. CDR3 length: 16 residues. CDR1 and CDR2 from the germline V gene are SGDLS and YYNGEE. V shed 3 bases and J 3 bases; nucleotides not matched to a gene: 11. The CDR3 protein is CASSEGFGTDHYGYTF. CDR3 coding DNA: TGTGCCAGCAGCGAGGGGTTCGGGACAGATCACTATGGCTACACCTTC.

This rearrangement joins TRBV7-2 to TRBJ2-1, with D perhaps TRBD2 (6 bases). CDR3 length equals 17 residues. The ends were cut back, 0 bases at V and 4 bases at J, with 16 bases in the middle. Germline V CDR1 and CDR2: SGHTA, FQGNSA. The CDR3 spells CASSLAPRRRGYNEQFF. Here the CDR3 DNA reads TGTGCCAGCAGCTTAGCCCCCCGCAGGCGGGGATACAATGAGCAGTTCTTC.

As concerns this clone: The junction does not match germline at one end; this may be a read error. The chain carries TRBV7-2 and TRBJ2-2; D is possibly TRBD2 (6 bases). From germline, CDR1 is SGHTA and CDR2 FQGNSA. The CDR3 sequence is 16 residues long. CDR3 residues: CASSLDVGRNAGELFF. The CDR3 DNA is TGTGCCAGCAGCTTAGACGTTGGGAGGAACGCCGGGGAGCTGTTTTTT.

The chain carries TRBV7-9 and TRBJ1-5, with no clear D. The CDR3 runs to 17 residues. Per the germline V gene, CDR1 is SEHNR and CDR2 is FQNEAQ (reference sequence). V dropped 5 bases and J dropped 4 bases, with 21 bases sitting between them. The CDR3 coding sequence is TGTGCCAGCAGCCTTATCATAACGGACGGACTGAATCAGCCCCAGCATTTT. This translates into CASSLIITDGLNQPQHF.